This T cell receptor beta chain was captured by sequencing in a study of blood T cell repertoires in COVID-19. The overall study: The analysed material was cDNA or gDNA that came from T cells, B-cell-depleted T cells, or PBMCs.

In the authors' workflow: Amplification of reference gene primers provided the estimated nucleated cell counts. TCRdb's copy holds only in-frame clones and misses some; the assay was immunoSEQ multiplex PCR. V and J calls and clone size are copied from that table; D and trimming were computed from the DNA. The sample has 55,000 to 75,000 clones; 90% are singletons. Sequences were obtained from peripheral blood. The source of this sequence is a man aged 55-75 years with acute or convalescent COVID-19.

Here the CDR3 DNA reads TGTGCCAGCAGCTTAAGTGAACGGTTGAACACTGAAGCTTTCTTT. Protein product: CASSLSERLNTEAFF. The V and J genes are TRBV7-2 and TRBJ1-1; D unresolved. Trimming pared 2 bases from V and 0 bases from J, leaving 10 bases between. This CDR3 is 15 amino acids long. Germline lookup yields CDR1 SGHTA and CDR2 FQGNSA.